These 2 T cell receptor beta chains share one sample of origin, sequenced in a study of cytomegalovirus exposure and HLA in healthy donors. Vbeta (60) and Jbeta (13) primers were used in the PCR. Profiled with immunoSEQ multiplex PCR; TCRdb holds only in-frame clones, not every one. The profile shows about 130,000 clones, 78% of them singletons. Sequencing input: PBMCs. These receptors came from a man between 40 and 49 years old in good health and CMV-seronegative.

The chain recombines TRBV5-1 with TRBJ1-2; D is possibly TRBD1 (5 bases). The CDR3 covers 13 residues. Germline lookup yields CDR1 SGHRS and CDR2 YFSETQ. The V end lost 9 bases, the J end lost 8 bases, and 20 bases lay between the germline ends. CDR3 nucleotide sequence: TGCGCCACATCCGGGGGGGGACCCGCCGGCTACACCTTC. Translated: CATSGGGPAGYTF.

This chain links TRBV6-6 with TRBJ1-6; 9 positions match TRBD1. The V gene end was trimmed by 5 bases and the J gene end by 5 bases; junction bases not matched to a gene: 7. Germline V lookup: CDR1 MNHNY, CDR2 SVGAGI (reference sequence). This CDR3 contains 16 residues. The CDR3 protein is CASSTSRTGDNSPLHF. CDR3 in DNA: TGTGCCAGCAGTACATCAAGGACAGGGGATAATTCACCCCTCCACTTT.